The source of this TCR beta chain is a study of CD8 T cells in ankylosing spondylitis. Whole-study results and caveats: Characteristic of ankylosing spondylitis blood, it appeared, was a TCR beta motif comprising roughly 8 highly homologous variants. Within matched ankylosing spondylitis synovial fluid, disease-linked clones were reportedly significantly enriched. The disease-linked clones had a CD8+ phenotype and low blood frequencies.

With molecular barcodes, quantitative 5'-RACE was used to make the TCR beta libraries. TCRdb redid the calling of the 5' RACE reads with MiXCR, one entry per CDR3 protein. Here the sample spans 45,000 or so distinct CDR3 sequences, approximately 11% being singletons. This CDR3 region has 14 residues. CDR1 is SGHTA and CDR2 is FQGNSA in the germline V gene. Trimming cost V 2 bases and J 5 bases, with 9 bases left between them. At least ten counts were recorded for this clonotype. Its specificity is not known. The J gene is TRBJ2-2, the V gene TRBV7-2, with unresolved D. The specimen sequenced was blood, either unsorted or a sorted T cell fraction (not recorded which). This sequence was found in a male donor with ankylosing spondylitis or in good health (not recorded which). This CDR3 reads CASSLLGQTGELFF. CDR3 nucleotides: TGTGCCAGCAGCTTACTGGGTCAGACCGGGGAGCTGTTTTTT.